This T cell receptor (beta chain) is from a study of vaccination and CD4 T cells after COVID-19. In the study overall: Each control culture was treated with a CEFX pool, an HIV-1 Nef pool, or no peptide. Overall study findings and caveats: The authors studied relatively few convalescent patients and analyzed no early post-infection timepoints.

Treatment noted: approximately nine-day PBMC culture with coronavirus spike peptide pools or control peptides (ViraFEST assay). ViraFEST used peptide pools to expand antigen-specific T cells before TCR sequencing. Each well held under 2.5 million PBMCs in IL-2 (about 9.3 IU/ml) medium with about 9.6 ug/ml peptide pools. Looked up from germline, CDR1 is MNHNS and CDR2 is SASEGT. The CDR3 contains 13 residues. The ends were cut back, 3 bases at V and 2 bases at J, with 7 bases in the middle. Comment on this clonotype: The antigen is unknown.

Sequencing of DNA taken from cultured CD4+ T cells relied on the Oncomine TCR Beta short-read assay. TCRdb re-derived calls from the PCR reads in MiXCR, one entry per CDR3 protein. The repertoire holds 12,000 or so distinct CDR3 sequences, with roughly two fifths as singletons. The TCR sequence derives from a human donor with COVID-19. The sequencing input was cultured CD4+ T cells from blood. The chain has TRBV6-1 and TRBJ2-5, with D tentatively TRBD1 (5 bases). The CDR3 coding sequence is TGTGCCAGCAGTGACCGACAGCAAGAGACCCAGTACTTC. It specifies CASSDRQQETQYF.